This entry lists 6 T cell receptor beta chains sequenced from one sample in a study of identical twins. MiXCR, run by TCRdb on the 5' RACE reads, gives a single entry per CDR3 protein. Found here are some 270,000 distinct CDR3 sequences, about 8.3% of them singletons; the top ten hold about 3%. These data also featured in a second study, about yellow fever vaccine responses in identical twins.

The source material was CD8+ T cells sorted from blood. The receptors were sampled from a woman between 18 and 29 years old in good health.

The table lists this clonotype with many counts. The chain has TRBV12-3 or TRBV12-4 and TRBJ2-5; D is unresolved. There are 14 residues in the CDR3. V was clipped by 1 base and J by 9 bases, with 15 bases between them. CDR3 DNA: TGTGCCAGCAGTTTAGGAAACCGCGGAGTTTCCCAGTACTTC. Protein product: CASSLGNRGVSQYF.

The J gene is TRBJ2-7, the V gene TRBV6-5, with D perhaps matching TRBD1 (6 bases). In germline, CDR1 is MNHEY, CDR2 SVGAGI. The CDR3 contains 14 residues. The V end lost 2 bases, the J end lost 7 bases, and 15 bases lay between the germline ends. The CDR3 DNA sequence: TGTGCCAGCAGTTACCGGGACACGGTTTGGGAGCAGTACTTC. Encoded protein: CASSYRDTVWEQYF.

This clonotype was counted at least ten times. This chain links TRBV7-9 with TRBJ2-3, with 10 bases aligning to TRBD2. Germline CDR1 and CDR2: SEHNR and FQNEAQ (reference sequence). Trimming took 1 base from V and 0 from J; bases not matched to a gene: 4. The length of the CDR3 is 17 residues. The CDR3 sequence is CASSLGGLAASTDTQYF. The CDR3 nucleotides read TGTGCCAGCAGCTTAGGTGGACTAGCGGCTAGCACAGATACGCAGTATTTT.

Many counts were recorded for this clonotype. The rearrangement uses TRBV20-1 and TRBJ2-1; a possible D gene is TRBD1 (5 bases). Deletions cut 3 bases from V and 4 bases from J, with 10 bases between. Germline CDR1 is DFQATT and CDR2 is SNEGSKA (reference sequence). The CDR3 runs to 13 residues. For the CDR3, the DNA is TGCAGTGCTAGCCCGACAGATTACAATGAGCAGTTCTTC. Translation: CSASPTDYNEQFF.

The chain uses TRBV10-3 and TRBJ2-5; the D gene is possibly TRBD1 (6 bases). V shed 5 bases and J shed 2 bases, with 12 bases lying between them. The CDR3 loop spans 14 amino acids. CDR1 is ENHRY and CDR2 is SYGVKD in the germline V gene. For the CDR3, the DNA is TGTGCCATCAGTACAACAGGGTTTCAAGAGACCCAGTACTTC. It yields the protein CAISTTGFQETQYF.

The genes are TRBV20-1 and TRBJ2-3, with TRBD2 matching over 7 bases. This CDR3 spans 15 amino acids. With V trimmed by 8 bases and J by 3 bases, 14 bases remained unmatched. The germline V gene has CDR1 DFQATT and CDR2 SNEGSKA (reference sequence). CDR3 in DNA: TGCAGTACTCGGGACTACCGGGGGTGGACAGATACGCAGTATTTT. Its protein product is CSTRDYRGWTDTQYF.